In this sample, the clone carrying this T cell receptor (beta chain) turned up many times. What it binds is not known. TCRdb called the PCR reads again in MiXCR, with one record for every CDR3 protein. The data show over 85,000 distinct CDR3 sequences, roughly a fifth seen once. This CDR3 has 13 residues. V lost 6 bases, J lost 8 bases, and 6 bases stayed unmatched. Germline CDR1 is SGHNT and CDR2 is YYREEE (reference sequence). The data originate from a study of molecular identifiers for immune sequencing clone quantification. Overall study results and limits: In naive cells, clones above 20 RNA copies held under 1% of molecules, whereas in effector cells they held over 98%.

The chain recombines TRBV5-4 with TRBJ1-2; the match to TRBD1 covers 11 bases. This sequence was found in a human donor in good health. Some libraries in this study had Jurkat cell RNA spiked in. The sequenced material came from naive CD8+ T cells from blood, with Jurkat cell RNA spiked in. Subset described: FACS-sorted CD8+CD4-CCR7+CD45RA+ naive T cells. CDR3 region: CASTGQGARGYTF. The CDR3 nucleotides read TGTGCCAGCACCGGACAGGGGGCGCGAGGCTACACCTTC.